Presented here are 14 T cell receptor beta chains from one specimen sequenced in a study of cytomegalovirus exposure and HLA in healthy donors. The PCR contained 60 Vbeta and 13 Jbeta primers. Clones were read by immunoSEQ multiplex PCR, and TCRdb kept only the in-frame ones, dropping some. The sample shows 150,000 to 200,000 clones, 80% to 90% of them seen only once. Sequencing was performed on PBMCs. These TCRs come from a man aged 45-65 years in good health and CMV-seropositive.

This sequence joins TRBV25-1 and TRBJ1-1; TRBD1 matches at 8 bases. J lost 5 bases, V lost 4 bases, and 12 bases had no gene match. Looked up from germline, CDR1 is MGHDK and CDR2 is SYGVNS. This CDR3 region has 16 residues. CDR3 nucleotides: TGTGCCAGCAGTGGTATCCCACGGACAGGGCGGACTGAAGCTTTCTTT. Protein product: CASSGIPRTGRTEAFF.

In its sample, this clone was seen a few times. CDR3 nucleotide sequence: TGTGCCAGCAGCGACGGGACTAGCGGGGGGACGGGGGAAGAGACCCAGTACTTC. Residues: CASSDGTSGGTGEETQYF. The chain combines TRBV9 with TRBJ2-5; 15 bases line up with TRBD2. The length of the CDR3 is 18 residues. Trimming took 3 bases from V and 3 from J; bases not matched to a gene: 9. The germline CDR1 and CDR2 sequences are SGDLS and YYNGEE.

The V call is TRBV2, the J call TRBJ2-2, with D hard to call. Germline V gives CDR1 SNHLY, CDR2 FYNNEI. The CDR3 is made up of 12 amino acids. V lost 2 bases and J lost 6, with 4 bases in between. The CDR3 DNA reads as TGTGCCAGCAGTGAAACTTCCGGGGAGCTGTTTTTT. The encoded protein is CASSETSGELFF. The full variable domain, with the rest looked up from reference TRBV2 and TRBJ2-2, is EPEVTQTPSHQVTQMGQEVILRCVPISNHLYFYWYRQILGQKVEFLVSFYNNEISEKSEIFDDQFSVERPDGSNFTLKIRSTKLEDSAMYFCASSETSGELFFGEGSRLTVL.

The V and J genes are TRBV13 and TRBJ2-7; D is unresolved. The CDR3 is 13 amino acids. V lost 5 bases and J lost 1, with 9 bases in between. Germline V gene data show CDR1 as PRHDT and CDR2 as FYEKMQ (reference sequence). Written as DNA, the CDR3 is TGTGCCAGCAGCCCTAAGGAGTCCTACGAGCAGTACTTC. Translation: CASSPKESYEQYF. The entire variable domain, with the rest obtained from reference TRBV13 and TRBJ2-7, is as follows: AAGVIQSPRHLIKEKRETATLKCYPIPRHDTVYWYQQGPGQDPQFLISFYEKMQSDKGSIPDRFSAQQFSDYHSELNMSSLELGDSALYFCASSPKESYEQYFGPGTRLTVT.

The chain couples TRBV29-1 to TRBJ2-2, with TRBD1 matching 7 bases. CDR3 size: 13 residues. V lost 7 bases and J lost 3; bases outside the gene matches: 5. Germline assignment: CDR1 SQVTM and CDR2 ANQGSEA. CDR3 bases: TGCAGCGCCCGGGGACAGTACACCGGGGAGCTGTTTTTT. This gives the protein CSARGQYTGELFF.

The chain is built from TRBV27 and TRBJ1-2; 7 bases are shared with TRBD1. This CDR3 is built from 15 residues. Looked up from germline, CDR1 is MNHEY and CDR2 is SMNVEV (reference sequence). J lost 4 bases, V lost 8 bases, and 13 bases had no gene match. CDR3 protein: CASRSTGEEGYGYTF. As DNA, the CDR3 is TGTGCCAGCCGTTCTACAGGGGAAGAAGGCTATGGCTACACCTTC.

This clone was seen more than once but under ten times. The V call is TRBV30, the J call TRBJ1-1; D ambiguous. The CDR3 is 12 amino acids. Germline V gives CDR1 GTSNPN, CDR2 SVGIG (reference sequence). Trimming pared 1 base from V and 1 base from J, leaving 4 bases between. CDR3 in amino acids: CAWSAGNTEAFF. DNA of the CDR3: TGTGCCTGGAGTGCAGGGAACACTGAAGCTTTCTTT.

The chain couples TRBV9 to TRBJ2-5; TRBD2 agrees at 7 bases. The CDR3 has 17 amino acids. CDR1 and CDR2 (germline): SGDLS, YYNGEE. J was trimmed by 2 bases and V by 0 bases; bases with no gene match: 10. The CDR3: CASSVAGGGSFQETQYF. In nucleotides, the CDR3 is TGTGCCAGCAGCGTAGCTGGGGGGGGTAGTTTTCAAGAGACCCAGTACTTC.

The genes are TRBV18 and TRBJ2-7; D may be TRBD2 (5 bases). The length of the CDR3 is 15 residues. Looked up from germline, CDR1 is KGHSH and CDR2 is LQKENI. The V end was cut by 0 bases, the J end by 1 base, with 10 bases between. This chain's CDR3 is CASSPPYGESYEQYF. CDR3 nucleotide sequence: TGTGCCAGCTCACCACCGTACGGGGAGTCCTACGAGCAGTACTTC.

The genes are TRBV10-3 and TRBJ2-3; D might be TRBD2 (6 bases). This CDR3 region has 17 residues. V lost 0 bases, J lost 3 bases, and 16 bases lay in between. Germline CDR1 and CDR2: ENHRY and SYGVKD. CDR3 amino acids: CAISESIDGRRTDTQYF. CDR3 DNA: TGTGCCATCAGTGAGTCGATCGACGGGAGAAGGACAGATACGCAGTATTTT.

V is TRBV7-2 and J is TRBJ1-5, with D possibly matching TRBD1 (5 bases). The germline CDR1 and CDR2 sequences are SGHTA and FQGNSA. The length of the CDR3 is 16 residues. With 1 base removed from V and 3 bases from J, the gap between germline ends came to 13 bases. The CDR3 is CASSLETGNYNQPQHF. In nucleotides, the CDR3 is TGTGCCAGCAGCTTAGAAACAGGAAATTACAATCAGCCCCAGCATTTT.

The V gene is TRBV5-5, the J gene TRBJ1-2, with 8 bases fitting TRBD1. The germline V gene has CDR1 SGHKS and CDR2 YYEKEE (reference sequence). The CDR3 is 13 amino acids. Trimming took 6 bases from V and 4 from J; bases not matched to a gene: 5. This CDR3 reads CASTKGQGYGYTF. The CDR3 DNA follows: TGTGCCAGCACCAAAGGACAGGGCTATGGCTACACCTTC.

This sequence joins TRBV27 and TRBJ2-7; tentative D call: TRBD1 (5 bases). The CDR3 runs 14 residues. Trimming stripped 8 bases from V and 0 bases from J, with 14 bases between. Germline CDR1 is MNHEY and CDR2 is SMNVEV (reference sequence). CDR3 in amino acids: CASSLGVTSYEQYF. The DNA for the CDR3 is TGTGCCAGCTCCTTAGGGGTCACCTCCTACGAGCAGTACTTC.

The CDR3 protein is CASSVNWGGDGYTF. In nucleotides, the CDR3 is TGTGCCAGCAGCGTCAATTGGGGGGGGGATGGCTACACCTTC. The V and J genes are TRBV9 and TRBJ1-2; D is perhaps TRBD1 (5 bases). Germline CDR1 reads SGDLS; CDR2 reads YYNGEE. The CDR3 extends over 14 amino acids. V lost 2 bases and J lost 6, with 14 bases in between. Using reference TRBV9 and TRBJ1-2 for the parts outside the CDR3, the full variable domain is DSGVTQTPKHLITATGQRVTLRCSPRSGDLSVYWYQQSLDQGLQFLIQYYNGEERAKGNILERFSAQQFPDLHSELNLSSLELGDSALYFCASSVNWGGDGYTFGSGTRLTVV.